This T cell receptor beta chain was sequenced in a study of blood T cell repertoires in COVID-19. Sequencing was performed with immunoSEQ multiplex PCR; in TCRdb, only in-frame clones are kept and a portion is missing. Here the sample spans more than 150,000 clones, roughly 83% being singletons. The CDR3 consists of 14 residues. The V gene's germline CDR1 is SQVTM and CDR2 ANQGSEA. Trimming took 0 bases from V and 8 from J, leaving 16 bases between them. Source material: PBMCs or T cells enriched from blood (not recorded which). V gene TRBV29-1 combines with J gene TRBJ1-1; D not certain. The clonotype was recovered from an older woman who had recovered from COVID-19. The CDR3 sequence is CSVEDGGRGTEAFF. In DNA form, the CDR3 reads TGCAGCGTTGAAGATGGCGGGAGAGGTACAGAAGCTTTCTTT.